This T cell receptor (beta chain) was profiled in a study of T cell responses to AZD1222 COVID-19 vaccine. General study findings and limits: Mapped onto spike, vaccine-associated CD4 TCRs spanned it and were dominant at 160-218 and 743-854.

As regards this clone: Its antigen remains unknown.

Germline CDR1 and CDR2: MNHEY and SVGAGI. This CDR3 is 13 amino acids long. With V trimmed by 8 bases and J by 4 bases, 8 bases remained unmatched. Sequencing used immunoSEQ multiplex PCR; TCRdb keeps in-frame clones, though not all of them. The sample holds under 200,000 clones, 92% seen once. The input for sequencing was peripheral blood, taken on day 0 of AZD1222 vaccination. The chain joins TRBV6-5 to TRBJ2-7, with 7 bases identical to TRBD2. This sequence was found in an adult in good health. The chain's CDR3 is CASGGLVSYEQYF. The CDR3 coding sequence is TGTGCCAGCGGCGGACTAGTTTCATACGAGCAGTACTTC.